The 9 T cell receptor beta chains given below trace back to one sample, sequenced in a study of patients and donors after allogeneic stem cell transplantation. TCRdb itself ran the RT-PCR reads through MiXCR, one entry per CDR3 protein. The table records roughly 880,000 distinct CDR3 sequences, around 17% of them present only once. Sequencing was performed on blood, either unsorted or a sorted T cell fraction (not recorded which). The origin of the receptors is a human donor who was either an allogeneic HSCT recipient or a stem cell or donor lymphocyte infusion donor (not recorded which). It is not recorded whose cells these are; they may come from a transplant donor.

This clonotype was recorded a few times. This chain joins TRBV2 and TRBJ2-6; D ambiguous. The CDR3 is made up of 15 amino acids. The ends were cut back, 6 bases at V and 0 bases at J, with 9 bases in the middle. Germline CDR1 is SNHLY and CDR2 is FYNNEI. CDR3 bases: TGTGCCAGCAGAGTACCGCTCTCTGGGGCCAACGTCCTGACTTTC. This translates into CASRVPLSGANVLTF.

This clonotype was seen only a few times. The V gene is TRBV20-1, the J gene TRBJ2-4; 15 bases are a match to TRBD2. CDR1 is DFQATT and CDR2 is SNEGSKA in the germline V gene (reference sequence). The V gene end was trimmed by 0 bases and the J gene end by 6 bases; junction bases not matched to a gene: 6. CDR3 length: 17 amino acids. CDR3 residues: CSARDGLAGGPRNIQYF. Written as DNA, the CDR3 is TGCAGTGCTAGAGATGGACTAGCGGGGGGGCCGCGAAACATTCAGTACTTC.

This chain connects TRBV20-1 to TRBJ1-5; D perhaps matches TRBD1 (5 bases). The CDR3 consists of 14 residues. Germline V gives CDR1 DFQATT, CDR2 SNEGSKA (reference sequence). Trimming cost V 5 bases and J 1 base, with 12 bases left between them. The CDR3 here is CSAPGDGSNQPQHF. DNA for the CDR3: TGCAGTGCTCCTGGGGACGGCAGCAATCAGCCCCAGCATTTT.

This clonotype was seen only a few times. The V call is TRBV20-1, the J call TRBJ2-1; D gene ambiguous. V dropped 2 bases and J dropped 7 bases, with 15 bases sitting between them. The CDR3 is 14 residues long. The germline gives CDR1 DFQATT, CDR2 SNEGSKA (reference sequence). The CDR3 DNA follows: TGCAGTGCTAGACCCAGATATAATTCGAATGAGCAGTTCTTC. It codes for CSARPRYNSNEQFF.

This clonotype showed up just a few times. This rearrangement joins TRBV24-1 to TRBJ1-2; the match to TRBD1 covers 7 bases. V was clipped by 6 bases and J by 4 bases; unmatched bases: 7. CDR1 KGHDR and CDR2 SFDVKD come from the germline V gene. The CDR3 is 14 residues long. CDR3 region: CATSSGGGVYGYTF. The CDR3 DNA reads as TGTGCCACCAGTTCAGGGGGGGGAGTCTATGGCTACACCTTC.

The J gene is TRBJ1-3, the V gene TRBV7-9; D not certain. Germline loops: CDR1 SEHNR, CDR2 FQNEAQ (reference sequence). The CDR3 is 15 residues long. V lost 6 bases and J 0 bases, leaving 12 bases between the germline ends. CDR3 protein: CASRSLKGSGNTIYF. As DNA, the CDR3 is TGTGCCAGCAGGTCCCTTAAGGGCTCTGGAAACACCATATATTTT. The full variable domain, rest sourced from reference TRBV7-9 and TRBJ1-3, is DTGVSQNPRHKITKRGQNVTFRCDPISEHNRLYWYRQTLGQGPEFLTYFQNEAQLEKSRLLSDRFSAERPKGSFSTLEIQRTEQGDSAMYLCASRSLKGSGNTIYFGEGSWLTVV.

This chain connects TRBV7-9 to TRBJ1-1; no firm D call. V dropped 5 bases and J dropped 4 bases, with 14 bases sitting between them. Per the germline V gene, CDR1 is SEHNR and CDR2 is FQNEAQ (reference sequence). There are 14 residues in the CDR3. The CDR3 sequence: CASSHSERGTEAFF. In DNA, the CDR3 is TGTGCCAGCAGCCACAGTGAACGTGGCACTGAAGCTTTCTTT.

This clonotype occurred a few times. The chain couples TRBV7-2 to TRBJ2-3; 8 nucleotides line up with TRBD2. CDR1 is SGHTA and CDR2 is FQGNSA in the germline V gene. The CDR3 spans 16 residues. V lost 4 bases and J lost 6; bases outside the gene matches: 12. The CDR3 sequence is CASSYPPGGQSDTQYF. CDR3 DNA: TGTGCCAGCAGCTATCCGCCGGGGGGGCAATCCGATACGCAGTATTTT.

This chain connects TRBV5-1 to TRBJ2-2; TRBD1 agrees at 9 bases. From germline, CDR1 is SGHRS and CDR2 YFSETQ. V was pared by 4 bases and J by 2 bases, with 6 bases of the junction left unmatched. The CDR3 has 16 amino acids. The DNA of the CDR3 is TGCGCCAGCAGCCTCCTACAGGGGGCAAACACCGGGGAGCTGTTTTTT. It is translated as CASSLLQGANTGELFF.